These 27 T cell receptor beta chains share one sample of origin, sequenced in a study of blood T cell repertoires in COVID-19. Profiled with immunoSEQ multiplex PCR; TCRdb holds only in-frame clones, not every one. The sample contains roughly 70,000 clones, 91% of which appear only once. Material for sequencing was peripheral blood. The receptor set was obtained from a woman in her fifties or sixties with active COVID-19.

This clone appeared once. The chain combines TRBV15 with TRBJ2-7, with TRBD1 matching over 7 bases. The CDR3 consists of 15 residues. The junction had 10 bases not matched to a gene; V was cut back by 3 bases and J by 5 bases. Germline lookup yields CDR1 LNHNV and CDR2 YYDKDF (reference sequence). The CDR3 DNA sequence: TGTGCCACCAGCAGTTTGAGACAGGGAAGGGACGAGCAGTACTTC. It encodes CATSSLRQGRDEQYF.

This chain joins TRBV2 and TRBJ2-2; D not resolved. V shed 5 bases and J shed 4 bases, with 8 bases lying between them. The CDR3 spans 13 residues. The germline CDR1 and CDR2 sequences are SNHLY and FYNNEI. As DNA, the CDR3 is TGTGCCAGCAGTACTATAGTCACCGGGGAGCTGTTTTTT. Its translation is CASSTIVTGELFF.

The V and J genes are TRBV28 and TRBJ1-1; 7 nucleotides agree with TRBD1. The CDR3 totals 16 residues. The junction had 8 bases not matched to a gene; V was cut back by 4 bases and J by 0 bases. Germline CDR1 MDHEN, CDR2 SYDVKM. The DNA of the CDR3 is TGTGCCAGCAGTTCCCAGGGGGGTATCATGAACACTGAAGCTTTCTTT. Its translation is CASSSQGGIMNTEAFF. The full variable domain, in which reference TRBV28 and TRBJ1-1 provide the parts outside the CDR3, is DVKVTQSSRYLVKRTGEKVFLECVQDMDHENMFWYRQDPGLGLRLIYFSYDVKMKEKGDIPEGYSVSREKKERFSLILESASTNQTSMYLCASSSQGGIMNTEAFFGQGTRLTVV.

This chain uses TRBV12-3 or TRBV12-4 with TRBJ2-7; D is undetermined. V was pared by 3 bases and J by 0 bases, with 6 bases between. This CDR3 has 13 residues. The CDR3 region is CASSFVHSYEQYF. The DNA for the CDR3 is TGTGCCAGCAGTTTTGTCCACTCCTACGAGCAGTACTTC.

The genes are TRBV4-1 and TRBJ2-7; D is perhaps TRBD2 (6 bases). Trimming took off 0 bases at V and 2 bases at J, with 11 bases between the two ends. Germline V CDR1 and CDR2: MGHRA, YSYEKL. CDR3 length: 15 residues. CDR3 protein: CASSQEGGLAYEQYF. In nucleotides, the CDR3 is TGCGCCAGCAGCCAAGAGGGGGGACTCGCCTACGAGCAGTACTTC.

V is TRBV25-1 and J is TRBJ2-5; 9 bases agree with TRBD1. Germline CDR1 MGHDK, CDR2 SYGVNS. The V and J ends lost 0 bases and 6 bases, in that order; junction bases with no gene match: 8. CDR3 length: 16 residues. Here the CDR3 reads CASSEYSGDREKTQYF. CDR3 nucleotide sequence: TGTGCCAGCAGTGAATATAGTGGGGACAGGGAGAAGACCCAGTACTTC.

The genes are TRBV4-1 and TRBJ2-3; no firm D call. The V gene's germline CDR1 is MGHRA and CDR2 YSYEKL. V was trimmed by 0 bases and J by 5 bases, leaving 12 bases between them. This CDR3 has 15 amino acids. DNA for the CDR3: TGCGCCAGCAGCCAAGATCATCCGGGTAAAGATACGCAGTATTTT. It yields the protein CASSQDHPGKDTQYF.

This chain connects TRBV2 to TRBJ2-7, with D perhaps TRBD2 (6 bases). Trimming pared 7 bases from V and 1 base from J, leaving 11 bases between. The CDR3 is 13 amino acids. In germline, CDR1 is SNHLY, CDR2 FYNNEI. As DNA, the CDR3 is TGTGCCAGCACCGGCGGGACTTCCTACGAGCAGTACTTC. Amino acids: CASTGGTSYEQYF.

The chain combines TRBV19 with TRBJ2-2; 9 nucleotides line up with TRBD1. V lost 9 bases, J lost 1 base, and 3 bases stayed unmatched. The germline gives CDR1 LNHDA, CDR2 SQIVND (reference sequence). The CDR3 totals 14 residues. CDR3 bases: TGTGCCAGCCGGGACAGGGTGAACACCGGGGAGCTGTTTTTT. Amino acid sequence: CASRDRVNTGELFF. Together with reference TRBV19 and TRBJ2-2, the CDR3 gives the full variable domain: DGGITQSPKYLFRKEGQNVTLSCEQNLNHDAMYWYRQDPGQGLRLIYYSQIVNDFQKGDIAEGYSVSREKKESFPLTVTSAQKNPTAFYLCASRDRVNTGELFFGEGSRLTVL.

V and J are TRBV7-9 and TRBJ2-2; TRBD2 matches at 8 bases. The CDR3 totals 15 residues. CDR1 is SEHNR and CDR2 is FQNEAQ in the germline V gene (reference sequence). The J segment lost 6 bases and the V segment lost 2 bases, leaving 5 bases of the junction unmatched. CDR3: CASSLYTGGPGELFF. The CDR3 DNA follows: TGTGCCAGCAGCTTATACACGGGAGGGCCCGGGGAGCTGTTTTTT.

This clone was detected a few times. The chain is built from TRBV24-1 and TRBJ2-5, with 12 bases matching TRBD2. CDR3 length: 15 residues. With 7 bases clipped from V and 5 bases from J, the junction kept 7 bases outside the gene matches. CDR1 KGHDR and CDR2 SFDVKD come from the germline V gene. CDR3 sequence (DNA): TGTGCCACCAGCGACAGGACTAGCGGGATCGAGACCCAGTACTTC. Translated: CATSDRTSGIETQYF.

The rearrangement joins TRBV6-1 to TRBJ2-2, with D perhaps TRBD2 (5 bases). V was cut by 1 base and J by 4 bases, with 22 bases left in between. The CDR3 length is 19 residues. Germline loops: CDR1 MNHNS, CDR2 SASEGT. Here the CDR3 DNA reads TGTGCCAGCAGTGAAGGTCGATCCGCGTGGGAGTACGGCACCGGGGAGCTGTTTTTT. As protein: CASSEGRSAWEYGTGELFF.

A note on this clone: Other DNA sequences in the sample encode the same CDR3. This rearrangement joins TRBV10-3 to TRBJ2-1, with D perhaps matching TRBD2 (6 bases). V was clipped by 4 bases and J by 6 bases, with 13 bases between them. Germline lookup yields CDR1 ENHRY and CDR2 SYGVKD. This CDR3 region has 14 residues. The CDR3: CAISAGTSANEQFF. The CDR3 coding sequence is TGTGCCATCAGTGCCGGGACTTCGGCCAATGAGCAGTTCTTC.

V gene TRBV5-1 combines with J gene TRBJ1-4, with 7 bases aligning to TRBD1. Per the germline V gene, CDR1 is SGHRS and CDR2 is YFSETQ. The V gene end was trimmed by 4 bases and the J gene end by 7 bases; junction bases not matched to a gene: 10. The CDR3 is made up of 15 amino acids. DNA of the CDR3: TGCGCCAGCAGCAGGGCCCCCACAGGGGCTGAAAAACTGTTTTTT. Encoded protein: CASSRAPTGAEKLFF.

The chain carries TRBV19 and TRBJ1-1; D remains ambiguous. Germline CDR1 and CDR2: LNHDA and SQIVND (reference sequence). CDR3 length equals 14 residues. Trimming shortened V by 1 base and J by 5 bases, and 11 bases separated the two germline ends. The CDR3 sequence: CASSIVTGRTEAFF. CDR3 DNA sequence: TGTGCCAGTAGTATAGTGACCGGGAGAACTGAAGCTTTCTTT. The full variable domain, its missing parts supplied by reference TRBV19 and TRBJ1-1, is DGGITQSPKYLFRKEGQNVTLSCEQNLNHDAMYWYRQDPGQGLRLIYYSQIVNDFQKGDIAEGYSVSREKKESFPLTVTSAQKNPTAFYLCASSIVTGRTEAFFGQGTRLTVV.

CDR3 loop: CASSRQNTEAFF. CDR3 DNA sequence: TGTGCCAGCAGTAGACAGAACACTGAAGCTTTCTTT. The chain combines TRBV6-2 or TRBV6-3 with TRBJ1-1; D gene unclear. CDR1 is MNHEY and CDR2 is SVGEGT in the germline V gene. This CDR3 contains 12 residues. V lost 5 bases and J lost 1, with 5 bases in between.

The V and J genes are TRBV18 and TRBJ2-1; D possibly corresponds to TRBD2 (6 bases). The CDR3 sequence is 15 residues long. Germline CDR1 reads KGHSH; CDR2 reads LQKENI. The V gene lost 1 base and the J gene lost 9 bases, with 16 bases spanning the gap. CDR3 region: CASSPLQGRSLEQFF. As DNA, the CDR3 is TGTGCCAGCTCACCACTTCAAGGGAGGTCACTTGAGCAGTTCTTC.

This clone occurred once. The rearrangement joins TRBV6-5 to TRBJ1-2; D is unresolved. V was cut by 1 base and J by 4 bases, with 13 bases left in between. The CDR3 sequence is 15 residues long. The germline V gene encodes CDR1 MNHEY and CDR2 SVGAGI. The CDR3 loop reads CASSYLGAGSYGYTF. The CDR3 DNA reads as TGTGCCAGCAGTTACTTGGGTGCGGGTTCCTATGGCTACACCTTC.

CDR3 nucleotides: TGTGCCAGCAGCCCAGGGACTAGCGGGAGAGCTATAGATACGCAGTATTTT. This encodes CASSPGTSGRAIDTQYF. The chain recombines TRBV7-9 with TRBJ2-3, with 14 bases aligning to TRBD2. V dropped 5 bases and J dropped 5; count of bases not matched to a gene: 9. This CDR3 has 17 amino acids. The germline V gene has CDR1 SEHNR and CDR2 FQNEAQ (reference sequence).

The chain links TRBV5-1 to TRBJ2-6, with a weak D call TRBD2 (5 bases). Germline CDR1 reads SGHRS; CDR2 reads YFSETQ. The CDR3 sequence is 15 residues long. Trimming stripped 2 bases from V and 4 bases from J, with 10 bases between. CDR3 region: CASSFGDRGANVLTF. The CDR3 nucleotides are TGCGCCAGCAGCTTCGGGGATCGGGGGGCCAACGTCCTGACTTTC.

The chain employs TRBV19 and TRBJ2-2; 8 nucleotides align to TRBD2. The CDR3 spans 12 residues. Germline CDR1 and CDR2: LNHDA and SQIVND (reference sequence). With 6 bases clipped from V and 8 bases from J, the junction kept 2 bases outside the gene matches. The CDR3: CASSGRVGELFF. The DNA of the CDR3 is TGTGCCAGTAGCGGGAGGGTAGGGGAGCTGTTTTTT.

The chain joins TRBV19 to TRBJ1-5, with D perhaps TRBD1 (5 bases). Germline V gives CDR1 LNHDA, CDR2 SQIVND (reference sequence). The germline V and J ends were trimmed by 7 bases and 4 bases, with 23 bases remaining between them. The CDR3 runs to 17 residues. CDR3 DNA: TGTGCCAGTAATATCCGATCGGGGGGGTTAGGTAATCAGCCCCAGCATTTT. Translating gives CASNIRSGGLGNQPQHF.

V usage is TRBV5-1 and J usage is TRBJ2-7, with a possible D match to TRBD1 (6 bases). CDR3 size: 16 residues. The germline V gene has CDR1 SGHRS and CDR2 YFSETQ. V lost 0 bases and J 0 bases, leaving 13 bases between the germline ends. The CDR3 coding sequence is TGCGCCAGCAGCTTGGCTCCTACAGGGCTCTCCTACGAGCAGTACTTC. Translated: CASSLAPTGLSYEQYF.

The V and J genes are TRBV5-4 and TRBJ2-1; D possibly corresponds to TRBD2 (5 bases). The V gene lost 0 bases and the J gene lost 2 bases, with 18 bases spanning the gap. CDR1 is SGHNT, CDR2 YYREEE, per germline (reference sequence). The CDR3 totals 18 residues. CDR3 DNA sequence: TGTGCCAGCAGCTTGGGTCAGCGGAGTGGGTTTACCTACAATGAGCAGTTCTTC. Translation: CASSLGQRSGFTYNEQFF.

Only one count was recorded for this clone. The chain employs TRBV18 and TRBJ2-1, with 14 bases lining up with TRBD2. Germline CDR1 and CDR2: KGHSH and LQKENI. The CDR3 spans 17 residues. Trimming removed 2 bases from V and 9 bases from J; junction bases left unmatched: 9. The CDR3 is CASSPGGLAGARGEQFF. CDR3 nucleotide sequence: TGTGCCAGCTCACCAGGGGGACTAGCGGGAGCTCGGGGTGAGCAGTTCTTC.

The chain recombines TRBV19 with TRBJ2-1, with D maybe TRBD1 (6 bases). Germline assignment: CDR1 LNHDA and CDR2 SQIVND (reference sequence). The CDR3 covers 15 residues. V was cut by 6 bases and J by 7 bases, with 19 bases left in between. CDR3 DNA sequence: TGTGCCAGTAGAAGCAGGGGCCAACTGGGAAATGAGCAGTTCTTC. It yields the protein CASRSRGQLGNEQFF.

The chain links TRBV28 to TRBJ2-1; 12 nucleotides line up with TRBD2. The CDR3 spans 21 residues. V lost 6 bases to trimming and J lost 4 bases; unmatched junction nucleotides: 22. Germline V gives CDR1 MDHEN, CDR2 SYDVKM. The CDR3 protein is CASRTLRQILLAGGYYNEQFF. The CDR3 nucleotides are TGTGCCAGCAGAACCCTCCGACAAATCCTACTAGCGGGAGGTTATTACAATGAGCAGTTCTTC.